This is a list of T cell receptor beta chains from one sample in a study of blood T cell repertoires in COVID-19. Data came from immunoSEQ multiplex PCR; TCRdb stores just in-frame clones and leaves some out. This table has tens of thousands of clones, approximately 85% appearing once. Material: peripheral blood. These receptors were taken from a human donor in a cohort sampled during active COVID-19. Both conserved end residues are part of each CDR3. The order of the fields is V gene, J gene, CDR3 protein.

>TRBV2|TRBJ2-7
CASSEEGLEQYF
>TRBV12-5|TRBJ2-5
CASGLVLDRGRETQYF
>TRBV24-1|TRBJ2-7
CATSDSGWGREPFGEQYF
>TRBV28|TRBJ2-1
CACKGTSSYNEQFF
>TRBV2|TRBJ1-2
CASSPRQGPTYGYTF
>TRBV4-3|TRBJ2-3
CASSQALQGVKDDTQYF
>TRBV6-2/TRBV6-3|TRBJ2-2
CASSYRGNTGGLFF
>TRBV23-1|TRBJ2-7
CASSQTVAGETREQYF
>TRBV27|TRBJ2-1
CASTPGTGVLHEQFF
>TRBV27|TRBJ1-1
CASSPGTANTEAFF
>TRBV7-8|TRBJ1-2
CASSLARGGDRGYTF
>TRBV9|TRBJ1-1
CASSLSGALGSEAFF
>TRBV7-2|TRBJ2-7
CASSLGGTGTYEQYF
>TRBV20-1|TRBJ1-1
CSAETEAFF
>TRBV5-1|TRBJ2-7
CASSSTLDRRAYEQYF
>TRBV5-1|TRBJ2-7
CASSLGTGGREQYF
>TRBV15|TRBJ2-7
CATGQGRSYEQYF
>TRBV28|TRBJ1-2
CASRNLQGLYGYTF
>TRBV7-2|TRBJ1-5
CASSRGREQPQHF
>TRBV3-1/TRBV3-2|TRBJ2-7
CASSPGTSGRGAYEQYF
>TRBV19|TRBJ1-4
CATSKDRNEKLFF
>TRBV19|TRBJ1-1
CASSQGANTEAFF
>TRBV7-3|TRBJ2-3
CASSLTGQGSTDTQYF
>TRBV12-3/TRBV12-4|TRBJ2-7
CASSSGRFTEQYF
>TRBV7-3|TRBJ1-4
CASSRKAGQAATNEKLFF
>TRBV28|TRBJ1-1
CASSDTEAFF
>TRBV16|TRBJ2-3
CASSQSSGSGRGHRDTQYF
>TRBV10-3|TRBJ2-1
CAIRTGVEQFF
>TRBV29-1|TRBJ2-1
CSASGGSYNEQFF
>TRBV3-1/TRBV3-2|TRBJ1-2
CASSQGTAWRGYTF
>TRBV5-6|TRBJ2-2
CASSFAGRTGELFF
>TRBV3-1/TRBV3-2|TRBJ2-5
CASSQDQTGGSQYF
>TRBV2|TRBJ1-5
CASSEGTAYSNQPQHF
>TRBV18|TRBJ2-2
CASSPVLQGAPTGELFF
>TRBV2|TRBJ2-1
CASTPGRDAYNEQFF
>TRBV10-3|TRBJ1-2
CAISTPGSNYGYTF
>TRBV4-3|TRBJ1-6
CASSQDRTGGGNSPLHF
>TRBV10-3|TRBJ2-5
CAISGGQGKETQYF
>TRBV6-2/TRBV6-3|TRBJ1-2
CASSRIRTVSGYTF
>TRBV12-3/TRBV12-4|TRBJ2-7
CASRDRGATEQYF
>TRBV6-2/TRBV6-3|TRBJ1-4
CASSYSRRQPEKLFF
>TRBV7-2|TRBJ1-3
CASSLGGQTGNTIYF
>TRBV19|TRBJ2-6
CASSAQGSAISGANVLTF
>TRBV10-3|TRBJ2-5
CAIRGTGPETQYF
>TRBV3-1/TRBV3-2|TRBJ1-3
CASSFRQGFGNTIYF
>TRBV19|TRBJ1-2
CASSIGQRPYYGYTF
>TRBV19|TRBJ1-2
CASSHEGAGSSGYTF
>TRBV24-1|TRBJ2-7
CATAGGPFHEQYF
>TRBV2|TRBJ2-2
CASRAGTGGFGELFF
>TRBV7-2|TRBJ2-2
CASSSQGSGELFF
>TRBV28|TRBJ2-2
CASIQVSTGELFF